This entry describes one TCR beta chain. Its target is unknown. Just one base apart from a much larger clone, this may be a read error. This record comes from a study of blood T cells in healthy people across ages. The study, taken as a whole, reports: Unknown donor CMV status possibly confounded expanded clonotype changes.

Trimming removed 4 bases from V and 1 base from J, with 11 bases in between. Germline CDR1 and CDR2: SQVTM and ANQGSEA. CDR3 length equals 13 residues. Primers used in a second PCR of about 7 to 11 cycles were a sample-barcoded 5' primer and a J-beta primer mix. Each CDR3 protein gets one entry after TCRdb re-called the 5' RACE reads with MiXCR. Here the sample spans some 1,500,000 distinct CDR3 sequences, under 55% being singletons. This TCR came from a woman between 18 and 29 years old in good health. The specimen sequenced was blood. The V call is TRBV29-1, the J call TRBJ2-7; no firm D call. This CDR3 is CSVAKGLSYEQYF. For the CDR3, the DNA is TGCAGCGTTGCGAAAGGCCTATCCTACGAGCAGTACTTC.